The sequence of this TCR beta chain was determined in a study of Ad26.COV2.S vaccination and SARS-CoV-2 variants. TCRdb keeps only in-frame clones here, not all; method: immunoSEQ multiplex PCR. This sample has 400,000 or so clones; more than 85% occur once, and the top ten carry 3.5%. The table lists this clone with a few counts. Noted treatment: approximately 18 received Ad26.COV2.S at low or high dose, single or two shots; about 5 received placebo; per-sample allocation not given. Sampling was done on day 63 after the first vaccine or placebo injection. Germline CDR1 and CDR2: SNHLY and FYNNEI. The CDR3 totals 13 residues. V dropped 8 bases and J dropped 3 bases, with 12 bases sitting between them.

V and J are TRBV2 and TRBJ2-3, with a possible D match to TRBD1 (5 bases). The source material was peripheral blood, sampled in a trial of Ad26.COV2.S vaccine versus placebo. The source is a person aged 18-65 years who received the Ad26.COV2.S COVID-19 vaccine or a placebo. CDR3 sequence (DNA): TGTGCCAGCGTCCAGGGTCGTACAGATACGCAGTATTTT. It translates to CASVQGRTDTQYF.